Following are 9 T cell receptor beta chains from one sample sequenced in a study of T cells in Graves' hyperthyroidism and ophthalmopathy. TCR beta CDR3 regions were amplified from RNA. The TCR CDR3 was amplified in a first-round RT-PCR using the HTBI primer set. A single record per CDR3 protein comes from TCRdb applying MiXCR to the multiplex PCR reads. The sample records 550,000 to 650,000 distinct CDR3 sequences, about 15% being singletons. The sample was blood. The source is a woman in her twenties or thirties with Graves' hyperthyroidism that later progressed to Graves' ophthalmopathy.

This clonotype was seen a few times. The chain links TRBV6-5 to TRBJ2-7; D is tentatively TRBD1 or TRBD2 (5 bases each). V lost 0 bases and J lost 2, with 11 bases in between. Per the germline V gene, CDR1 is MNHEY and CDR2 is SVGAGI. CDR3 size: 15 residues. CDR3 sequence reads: CASSYSNGGPYEQYF. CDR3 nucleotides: TGTGCCAGCAGTTACTCGAATGGGGGTCCCTACGAGCAGTACTTC.

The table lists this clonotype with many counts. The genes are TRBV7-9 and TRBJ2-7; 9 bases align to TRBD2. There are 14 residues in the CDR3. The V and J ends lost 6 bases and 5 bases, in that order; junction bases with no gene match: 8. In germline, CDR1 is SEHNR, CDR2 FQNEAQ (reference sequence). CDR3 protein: CASSRKGLADEQYF. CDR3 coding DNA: TGTGCCAGCAGTAGAAAGGGACTAGCAGACGAGCAGTACTTC.

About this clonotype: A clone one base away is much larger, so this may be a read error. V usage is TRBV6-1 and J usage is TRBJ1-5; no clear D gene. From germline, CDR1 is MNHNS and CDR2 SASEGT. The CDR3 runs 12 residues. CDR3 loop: CASGRENQPQQF. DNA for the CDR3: TGTGCCAGTGGACGGGAAAATCAGCCCCAGCAGTTT.

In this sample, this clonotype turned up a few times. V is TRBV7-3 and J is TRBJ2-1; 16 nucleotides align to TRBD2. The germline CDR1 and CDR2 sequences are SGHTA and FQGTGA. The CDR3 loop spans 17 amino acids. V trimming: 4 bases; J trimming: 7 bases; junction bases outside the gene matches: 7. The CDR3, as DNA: TGTGCCAGCAGCTCAATGGGACTAGCGGGAGGGCCGAATGAGCAGTTCTTC. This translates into CASSSMGLAGGPNEQFF.

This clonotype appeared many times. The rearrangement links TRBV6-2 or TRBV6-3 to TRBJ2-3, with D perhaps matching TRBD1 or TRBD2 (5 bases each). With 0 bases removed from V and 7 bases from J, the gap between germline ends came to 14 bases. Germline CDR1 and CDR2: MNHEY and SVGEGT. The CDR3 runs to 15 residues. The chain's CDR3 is CASSYSGGVTNTQYF. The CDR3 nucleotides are TGTGCCAGCAGTTACTCTGGGGGAGTGACGAATACGCAGTATTTT.

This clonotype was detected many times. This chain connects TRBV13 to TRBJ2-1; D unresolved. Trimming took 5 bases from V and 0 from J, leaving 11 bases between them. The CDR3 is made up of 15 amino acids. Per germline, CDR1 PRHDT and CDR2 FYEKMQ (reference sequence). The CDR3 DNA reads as TGTGCCAGCAGCCTTATTACTTACTCCTACAATGAGCAGTTCTTC. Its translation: CASSLITYSYNEQFF.

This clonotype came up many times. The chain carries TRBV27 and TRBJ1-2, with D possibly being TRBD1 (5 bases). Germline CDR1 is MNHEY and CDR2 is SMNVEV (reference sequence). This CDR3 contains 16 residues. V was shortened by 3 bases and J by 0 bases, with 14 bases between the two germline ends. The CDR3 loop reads CASSFSGRGANYGYTF. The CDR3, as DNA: TGTGCCAGCAGTTTTTCAGGGCGGGGGGCTAACTATGGCTACACCTTC.

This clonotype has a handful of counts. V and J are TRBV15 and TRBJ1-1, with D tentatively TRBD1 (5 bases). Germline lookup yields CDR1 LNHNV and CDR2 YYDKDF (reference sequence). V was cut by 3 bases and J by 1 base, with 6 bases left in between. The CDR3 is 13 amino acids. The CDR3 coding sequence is TGTGCCACCAGCAGGACAGAGAACACTGAAGCTTTCTTT. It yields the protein CATSRTENTEAFF.

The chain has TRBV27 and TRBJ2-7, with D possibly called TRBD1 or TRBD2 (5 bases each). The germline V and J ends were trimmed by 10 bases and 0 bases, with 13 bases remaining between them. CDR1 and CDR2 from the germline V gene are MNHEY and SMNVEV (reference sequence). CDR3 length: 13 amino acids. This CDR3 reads CATAPGPSYEQYF. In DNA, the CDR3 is TGTGCCACCGCCCCGGGACCCTCCTACGAGCAGTACTTC.